This TCR beta chain was identified during a study of cytomegalovirus exposure and HLA in healthy donors. Germline V gene data show CDR1 as SGHAT and CDR2 as FQNNGV. The CDR3 extends over 12 amino acids. The V segment lost 5 bases and the J segment 6 bases; nucleotides outside the gene matches: 4. It was with 60 Vbeta and 13 Jbeta primers that the PCR ran. The data were produced by immunoSEQ multiplex PCR, yet TCRdb's version contains in-frame clones alone and is incomplete. The table lists around 200,000 clones, 60% to 85% of them singletons. Study observations and caveats: When the data were analyzed later, several of the most significant clusters appeared to be linked to common viral pathogens. Earlier findings revealed that most TCR beta V segments proved productive either about 87% or about 30% of the time. The classifier reportedly diagnosed cytomegalovirus status with high sensitivity and specificity.

Comment on this clone: Its target is not known.

The sample comprised PBMCs. The chain joins TRBV11-2 to TRBJ2-7, with 7 bases that match TRBD1. The receptor was isolated from a woman aged 18-30 years in good health and CMV-seronegative. The CDR3 bases are TGTGCCAGCAGCCCCCCAGGGGGCGAGCAGTACTTC. Translation gives CASSPPGGEQYF.